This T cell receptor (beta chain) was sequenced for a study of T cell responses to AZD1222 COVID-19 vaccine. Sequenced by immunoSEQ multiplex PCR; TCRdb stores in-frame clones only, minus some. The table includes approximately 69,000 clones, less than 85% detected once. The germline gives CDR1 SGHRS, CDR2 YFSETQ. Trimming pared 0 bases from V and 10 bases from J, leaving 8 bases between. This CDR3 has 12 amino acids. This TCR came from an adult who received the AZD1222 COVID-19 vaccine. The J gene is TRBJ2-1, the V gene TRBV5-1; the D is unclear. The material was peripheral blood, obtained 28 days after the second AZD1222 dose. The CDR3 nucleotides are TGCGCCAGCAGCTTGGAGATTGGCGAGCAGTTCTTC. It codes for CASSLEIGEQFF.